The 2 T cell receptor beta chains reported below all come from one sample, sequenced in a study of tumor-infiltrating lymphocytes in primary liver carcinoma. The source of the blood RNA was unsorted whole blood, and germline DNA was extracted as well. With a constant-region primer, TCR beta cDNA was made from approximately 520 ng of total RNA. Employing slightly modified ARM-PCR, three nested multiplex PCR rounds were run, and these gave rise to the TCR beta libraries. The first two PCR rounds, around 11 cycles each, used TRBV1-TRBV30 forward primers and a C-beta reverse primer. In TCRdb, the multiplex PCR reads were re-called with MiXCR into one record per CDR3 protein. The table shows roughly 180,000 distinct CDR3 sequences, with less than 65% occurring only once. The sequenced sample consisted of peripheral blood. The receptors shown here come from a middle-aged man with primary liver carcinoma and hepatitis B virus infection.

As regards this clonotype: The CDR3 ends on some other residue instead of the conserved phenylalanine or tryptophan, so this is likely a read error. The DNA of the CDR3 is TGCAGCGTTGAACCTCCGGGACAGGGCTCAGATACGCAGCATTTA. It yields the protein CSVEPPGQGSDTQHL. The V and J genes are TRBV29-1 and TRBJ2-3; 9 nucleotides line up with TRBD1. The closer fit of TRBJ1-5 to the DNA end suggests the J call may be wrong. The CDR3 has 15 amino acids. Looked up from germline, CDR1 is SQVTM and CDR2 is ANQGSEA.

This chain uses TRBV29-1 with TRBJ2-5; 11 positions agree with TRBD2. The V and J ends lost 6 bases and 3 bases, in that order; junction bases with no gene match: 3. Germline V gives CDR1 SQVTM, CDR2 ANQGSEA. The CDR3 is 13 amino acids. The CDR3 protein is CSVGTSGKETQYF. CDR3 bases: TGCAGCGTGGGGACTAGCGGCAAAGAGACCCAGTACTTC. Variable domain in full (rest from reference TRBV29-1 and TRBJ2-5): SAVISQKPSRDICQRGTSLTIQCQVDSQVTMMFWYRQQPGQSLTLIATANQGSEATYESGFVIDKFPISRPNLTFSTLTVSNMSPEDSSIYLCSVGTSGKETQYFGPGTRLLVL.